This TCR beta chain was documented in a study of T cell responses to AZD1222 COVID-19 vaccine. The study, taken as a whole, reports: Repertoire collection took place solely once the T cell response had peaked. In a largely white British group with more females than males, clonal diversity was possibly underestimated.

This CDR3 comprises 16 residues. In germline, CDR1 is MNHEY, CDR2 SMNVEV (reference sequence). Trimming took 3 bases from V and 6 from J; bases not matched to a gene: 12. Method: immunoSEQ multiplex PCR; TCRdb's copy keeps in-frame clones and lacks some. The sample includes roughly 97,000 clones, more than 70% seen only once; the top ten take over 2.5%. About this clone: Its antigen is still unknown.

The specimen was peripheral blood, collected on day 0 of AZD1222 vaccination. This chain connects TRBV27 to TRBJ1-1; 8 positions agree with TRBD1. The receptor's source is an adult in good health. Here the CDR3 DNA reads TGTGCCAGCAGTTTGAGAGTAGGACAGGGCGTCCCTGAAGCTTTCTTT. Encoded protein: CASSLRVGQGVPEAFF.